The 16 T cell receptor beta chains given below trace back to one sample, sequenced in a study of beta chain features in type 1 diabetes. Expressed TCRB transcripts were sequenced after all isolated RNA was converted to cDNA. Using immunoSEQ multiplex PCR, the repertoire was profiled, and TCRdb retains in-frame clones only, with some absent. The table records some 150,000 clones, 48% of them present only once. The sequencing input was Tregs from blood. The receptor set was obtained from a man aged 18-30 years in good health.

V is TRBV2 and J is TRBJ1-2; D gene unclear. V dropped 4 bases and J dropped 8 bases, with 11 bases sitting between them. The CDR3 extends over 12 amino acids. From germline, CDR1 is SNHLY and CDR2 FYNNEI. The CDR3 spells CASSVRVEGYTF. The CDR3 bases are TGTGCCAGCAGTGTGAGGGTCGAGGGCTACACCTTC. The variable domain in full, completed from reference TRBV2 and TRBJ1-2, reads EPEVTQTPSHQVTQMGQEVILRCVPISNHLYFYWYRQILGQKVEFLVSFYNNEISEKSEIFDDQFSVERPDGSNFTLKIRSTKLEDSAMYFCASSVRVEGYTFGSGTRLTVV.

CDR3 in amino acids: CASSYRTGEPQHF. The CDR3 DNA reads as TGTGCCAGCAGTTACCGGACAGGTGAGCCCCAGCATTTT. The rearrangement links TRBV6-6 to TRBJ1-5; 7 nucleotides agree with TRBD1. Germline V gene lookup returns CDR1 MNHNY and CDR2 SVGAGI (reference sequence). This CDR3 spans 13 amino acids. The J segment lost 8 bases and the V segment lost 2 bases, leaving 3 bases of the junction unmatched.

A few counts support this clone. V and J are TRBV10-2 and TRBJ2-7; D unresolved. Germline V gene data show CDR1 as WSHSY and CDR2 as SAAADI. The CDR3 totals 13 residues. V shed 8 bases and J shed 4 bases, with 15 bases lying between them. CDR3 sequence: CASAEFPRYEQYF. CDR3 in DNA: TGCGCCAGCGCGGAGTTCCCAAGGTACGAGCAGTACTTC.

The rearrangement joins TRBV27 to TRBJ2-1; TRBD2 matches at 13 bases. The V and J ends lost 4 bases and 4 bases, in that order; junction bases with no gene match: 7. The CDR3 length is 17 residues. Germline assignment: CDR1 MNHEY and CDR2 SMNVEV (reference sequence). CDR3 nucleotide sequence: TGTGCCAGCAGTTCGACGACTAGCGGGAGGCCTTACAATGAGCAGTTCTTC. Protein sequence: CASSSTTSGRPYNEQFF.

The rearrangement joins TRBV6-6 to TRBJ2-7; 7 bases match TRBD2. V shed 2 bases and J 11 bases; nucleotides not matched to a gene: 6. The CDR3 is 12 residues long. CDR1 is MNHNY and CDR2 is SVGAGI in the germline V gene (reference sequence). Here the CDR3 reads CASSYPSGTKYF. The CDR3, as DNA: TGTGCCAGCAGTTACCCATCCGGGACTAAGTACTTC.

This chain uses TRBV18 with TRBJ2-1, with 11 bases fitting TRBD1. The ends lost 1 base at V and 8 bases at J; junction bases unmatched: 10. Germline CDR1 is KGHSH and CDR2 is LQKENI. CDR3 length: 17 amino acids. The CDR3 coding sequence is TGTGCCAGCTCACCACTTAATCGAAGGACAGGGGGCCATGAGCAGTTCTTC. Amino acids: CASSPLNRRTGGHEQFF. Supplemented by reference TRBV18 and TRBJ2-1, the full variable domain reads NAGVMQNPRHLVRRRGQEARLRCSPMKGHSHVYWYRQLPEEGLKFMVYLQKENIIDESGMPKERFSAEFPKEGPSILRIQQVVRGDSAAYFCASSPLNRRTGGHEQFFGPGTRLTVL.

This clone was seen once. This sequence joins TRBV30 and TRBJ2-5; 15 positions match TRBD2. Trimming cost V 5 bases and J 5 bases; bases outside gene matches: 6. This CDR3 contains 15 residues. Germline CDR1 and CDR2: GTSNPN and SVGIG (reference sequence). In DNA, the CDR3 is TGTGCCTGGGGACTAGCGGGAGGGCCGGGGGAGACCCAGTACTTC. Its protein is CAWGLAGGPGETQYF.

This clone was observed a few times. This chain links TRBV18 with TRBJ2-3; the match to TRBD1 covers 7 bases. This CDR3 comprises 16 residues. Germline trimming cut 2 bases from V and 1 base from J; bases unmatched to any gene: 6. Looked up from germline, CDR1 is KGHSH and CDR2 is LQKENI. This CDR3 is CASSPYRGAGTDTQYF. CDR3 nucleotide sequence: TGTGCCAGCTCACCATACAGGGGAGCTGGCACAGATACGCAGTATTTT.

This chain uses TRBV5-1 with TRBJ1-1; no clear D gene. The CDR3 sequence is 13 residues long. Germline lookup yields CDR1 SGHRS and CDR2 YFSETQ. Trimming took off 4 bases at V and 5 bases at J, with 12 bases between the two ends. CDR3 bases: TGCGCCAGCAGCCCGCCCGGGAAAACTGAAGCTTTCTTT. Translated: CASSPPGKTEAFF.

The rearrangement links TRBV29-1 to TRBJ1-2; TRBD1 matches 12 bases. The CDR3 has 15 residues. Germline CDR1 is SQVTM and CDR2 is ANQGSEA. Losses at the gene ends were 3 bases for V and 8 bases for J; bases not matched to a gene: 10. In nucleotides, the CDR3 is TGCAGCGTTGACATAACCGGGACAGGGGGCTTCGGCTACACCTTC. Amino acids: CSVDITGTGGFGYTF.

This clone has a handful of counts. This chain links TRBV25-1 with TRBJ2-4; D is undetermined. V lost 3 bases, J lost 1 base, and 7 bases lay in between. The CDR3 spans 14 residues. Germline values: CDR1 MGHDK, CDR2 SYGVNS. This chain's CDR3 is CASSEELAKNIQYF. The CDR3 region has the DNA TGTGCCAGCAGTGAGGAGTTGGCCAAAAACATTCAGTACTTC. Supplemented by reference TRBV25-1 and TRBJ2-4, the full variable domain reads EADIYQTPRYLVIGTGKKITLECSQTMGHDKMYWYQQDPGMELHLIHYSYGVNSTEKGDLSSESTVSRIRTEHFPLTLESARPSHTSQYLCASSEELAKNIQYFGAGTRLSVL.

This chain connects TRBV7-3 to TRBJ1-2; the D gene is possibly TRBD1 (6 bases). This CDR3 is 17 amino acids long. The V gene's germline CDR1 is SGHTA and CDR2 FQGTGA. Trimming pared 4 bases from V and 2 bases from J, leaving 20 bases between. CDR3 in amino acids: CASSSPGGARRNYGYTF. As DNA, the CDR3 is TGTGCCAGCAGCTCCCCGGGGGGGGCGCGTCGGAACTATGGCTACACCTTC.

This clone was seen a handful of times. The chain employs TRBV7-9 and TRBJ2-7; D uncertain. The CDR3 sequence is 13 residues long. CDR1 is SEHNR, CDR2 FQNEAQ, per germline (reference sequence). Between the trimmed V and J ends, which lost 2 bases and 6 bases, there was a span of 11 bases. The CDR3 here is CASSLYPTSEQYF. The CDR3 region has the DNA TGTGCCAGCAGCTTATATCCAACTTCCGAGCAGTACTTC.

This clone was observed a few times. The DNA of the CDR3 is TGTGCCAGCACCATGGTGCGGGGAGACTACGAGCAGTACTTC. Amino acids: CASTMVRGDYEQYF. This sequence joins TRBV27 and TRBJ2-7; TRBD2 is a possible D gene (6 bases). Between the trimmed V and J ends, which lost 7 bases and 3 bases, there was a span of 16 bases. The CDR3 length is 14 residues. Germline CDR1 MNHEY, CDR2 SMNVEV (reference sequence).

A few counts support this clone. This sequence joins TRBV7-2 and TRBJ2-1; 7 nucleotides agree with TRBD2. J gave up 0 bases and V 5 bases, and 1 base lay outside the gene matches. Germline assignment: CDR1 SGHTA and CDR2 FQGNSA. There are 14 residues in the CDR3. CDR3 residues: CASSRDYSYNEQFF. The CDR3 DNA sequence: TGTGCCAGCAGCCGGGACTACTCCTACAATGAGCAGTTCTTC.

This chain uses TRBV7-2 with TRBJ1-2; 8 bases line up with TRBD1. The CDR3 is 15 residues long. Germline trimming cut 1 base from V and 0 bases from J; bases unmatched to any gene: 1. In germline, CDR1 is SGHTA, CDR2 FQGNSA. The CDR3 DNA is TGTGCCAGCAGCTTAGAACAGGGGGCTAACTATGGCTACACCTTC. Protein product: CASSLEQGANYGYTF.